This entry lists 8 T cell receptor beta chains sequenced from one sample in a study of a mutant IDH1 vaccine in newly diagnosed glioma. The antigens of these receptors remain unknown. Repertoires were generated with immunoSEQ multiplex PCR, while TCRdb's copy carries only in-frame clones and drops some. The sample carries about 55,000 clones, 80% recorded once. Noted time point: week 23, last vaccination. The content of each vaccine dose was 300 ug of mutant IDH1 20-mer peptide, and topical imiquimod accompanied it. This specimen was PBMCs, taken from a glioma patient whose treatment included an IDH1 peptide vaccine. The receptors come from a man in his forties with glioma.

CDR3 sequence reads: CASSYSGGNYEQYF. The CDR3, as DNA: TGTGCCAGCAGTTACTCAGGCGGAAACTACGAGCAGTACTTC. The chain has TRBV6-6 and TRBJ2-7; D unclear. Trimming shortened V by 0 bases and J by 3 bases, and 9 bases separated the two germline ends. There are 14 residues in the CDR3. The V gene's germline CDR1 is MNHNY and CDR2 SVGAGI (reference sequence).

The chain employs TRBV6-5 and TRBJ2-1; 9 bases line up with TRBD1. CDR1 is MNHEY and CDR2 is SVGAGI in the germline V gene. The CDR3 is 16 residues long. Trimming at V came to 4 bases and at J to 1 base, leaving 5 bases not matched to a gene. The CDR3 DNA is TGTGCCAGCAGTTCTCCGACAGGGGGATCCTACAATGAGCAGTTCTTC. Its protein is CASSSPTGGSYNEQFF.

The rearrangement links TRBV5-1 to TRBJ2-7; D gene ambiguous. Trimming removed 2 bases at V and 5 bases at J, with 17 bases between. The CDR3 is 15 amino acids. Germline V gene sequence: CDR1 SGHRS, CDR2 YFSETQ. The CDR3 here is CASSFYGRSEDEQYF. The CDR3 DNA reads TGCGCCAGCAGCTTCTATGGCAGGTCAGAAGACGAGCAGTACTTC.

The chain joins TRBV6-5 to TRBJ1-2, with 7 bases lining up with TRBD1. The CDR3 runs to 14 residues. The V gene's germline CDR1 is MNHEY and CDR2 SVGAGI. The ends lost 6 bases at V and 4 bases at J; junction bases unmatched: 8. CDR3 DNA sequence: TGTGCCAGCAGGTACAGGGGCCCCTCCTATGGCTACACCTTC. This encodes CASRYRGPSYGYTF.

This rearrangement joins TRBV15 to TRBJ1-1; D is perhaps TRBD1 (5 bases). CDR1 is LNHNV and CDR2 is YYDKDF in the germline V gene (reference sequence). Deletions cut 3 bases from V and 4 bases from J, with 9 bases between. CDR3 length: 13 residues. The CDR3 loop reads CATSRDGGTEAFF. DNA for the CDR3: TGTGCCACCAGCAGGGACGGGGGCACTGAAGCTTTCTTT.

This chain uses TRBV7-2 with TRBJ2-6; D is uncertain. Trimming took 5 bases from V and 2 from J, leaving 4 bases between them. This CDR3 has 13 amino acids. The germline CDR1 and CDR2 sequences are SGHTA and FQGNSA. CDR3 in DNA: TGTGCCAGCAGCCCCGCTGGGGCCAACGTCCTGACTTTC. Residues: CASSPAGANVLTF.

The gene calls are TRBV19 and TRBJ1-2, with unresolved D. The CDR3 covers 14 residues. Germline V lookup: CDR1 LNHDA, CDR2 SQIVND (reference sequence). Trimming stripped 3 bases from V and 4 bases from J, with 12 bases between. CDR3 nucleotide sequence: TGTGCCAGTAGTATCACACGGGGAGTCTATGGCTACACCTTC. As protein: CASSITRGVYGYTF.

The CDR3 region is CATSRDNGRGGNQPQHF. The CDR3 region has the DNA TGTGCCACCAGCAGAGATAATGGGCGGGGCGGAAATCAGCCCCAGCATTTT. This chain connects TRBV15 to TRBJ1-5; maybe TRBD1 (5 bases). The CDR3 loop spans 17 amino acids. V lost 0 bases to trimming and J lost 4 bases, with 16 bases between them. Germline V gene data show CDR1 as LNHNV and CDR2 as YYDKDF (reference sequence). The full variable domain, with the rest looked up from reference TRBV15 and TRBJ1-5, is DAMVIQNPRYQVTQFGKPVTLSCSQTLNHNVMYWYQQKSSQAPKLLFHYYDKDFNNEADTPDNFQSRRPNTSFCFLDIRSPGLGDTAMYLCATSRDNGRGGNQPQHFGDGTRLSIL.